The subject of this entry is one T cell receptor (beta chain). The data were obtained in a study of shared clonotypes between healthy human individuals. Study details: The people who gave samples were a couple of women and a few men aged 18 to 49.

Sequenced by immunoSEQ multiplex PCR; TCRdb stores in-frame clones only, minus some. Among some 1,900,000 clones listed, approximately 94% were seen once. Positive CCR7 selection of CD45RO-negative cells yielded the naive CD8 cells, and terminally differentiated effector memory CD45RA+ cells were excluded. Sequencing was performed on naive CD8+ T cells sorted from blood. This clonotype was obtained from a man younger than 35 in good health.

This CDR3 reads CASSLVGADYEPQHF. The CDR3 DNA reads TGCGCCAGCAGCTTGGTAGGGGCAGACTATGAGCCCCAGCATTTT. The chain carries TRBV5-1 and TRBJ1-5, with a possible D match to TRBD1 (5 bases). This CDR3 spans 15 amino acids. Looked up from germline, CDR1 is SGHRS and CDR2 is YFSETQ. Trimming cost V 0 bases and J 8 bases, with 15 bases left between them.